Listed below are T cell receptor beta chains from one sample, sequenced in a study of a mutant IDH1 vaccine in newly diagnosed glioma. Clones were read by immunoSEQ multiplex PCR, and TCRdb kept only the in-frame ones, dropping some. The sample has approximately 92,000 clones; 80% to 90% are singletons. The sample in question was PBMCs, obtained from a glioma patient treated with radiotherapy, temozolomide or both. These receptors were obtained from a woman aged 45-60 years with glioma. Each CDR3 is given with its conserved first and last residue. D genes are given only for firm matches. Some rows mark clone size as missing; the rest say once, few, many or name a class of expanded clone.

size: NA; D: NA; J: TRBJ1-2; V: TRBV6-5; DNA: TGTGCCAGCAGAACCCCAGGGGCCTATGGCTACACCTTC; CDR3: CASRTPGAYGYTF
size: NA; D: NA; J: TRBJ2-2; V: TRBV7-3; DNA: TGTGCCAGCAGAACACAGGGACCAGTGAACACCGGGGAGCTGTTTTTT; CDR3: CASRTQGPVNTGELFF
size: NA; D: NA; J: TRBJ1-4; V: TRBV4-1; DNA: TGCGCCAGCAGCCAAGATGAAAAACTGTTTTTT; CDR3: CASSQDEKLFF
size: NA; D: NA; J: TRBJ1-1; V: TRBV7-9; DNA: TGTGCCAGCAGCTTGGAGGGTTTCACGGCAAACACTGAAGCTTTCTTT; CDR3: CASSLEGFTANTEAFF
size: NA; D: NA; J: TRBJ1-5; V: TRBV27; DNA: TGTGCCAGCAGTTTAACGCGTAAAGAGGGTCAGCCCCAGCATTTT; CDR3: CASSLTRKEGQPQHF
size: once; D: TRBD1; J: TRBJ1-5; V: TRBV7-2; DNA: TGTGCCAGCAGCTTCAGTCCAGGGGGCGGGCAGCCCCAGCATTTT; CDR3: CASSFSPGGGQPQHF
size: NA; D: NA; J: TRBJ1-3; V: TRBV2; DNA: TGTGCCAGCAGCGGGGATTTTGGAAACACCATATATTTT; CDR3: CASSGDFGNTIYF
size: NA; D: NA; J: TRBJ1-2; V: TRBV6-6; DNA: TGTGCCAGCAGTTACTCGGGGCAGGCGGGTCTTTACACCTTC; CDR3: CASSYSGQAGLYTF
size: NA; D: NA; J: TRBJ1-1; V: TRBV10-1; DNA: TGCGCCAGCAGCGCGGGCCGAAGGGCTGAAGCTTTCTTT; CDR3: CASSAGRRAEAFF
size: NA; D: NA; J: TRBJ2-5; V: TRBV7-9; DNA: TGTGCCAGCAGCCGCGGGACAGATCAAGAGACCCAGTACTTC; CDR3: CASSRGTDQETQYF
size: NA; D: NA; J: TRBJ1-1; V: TRBV18; DNA: TGTGCCAGCTCACCTAACACTGAAGCTTTCTTT; CDR3: CASSPNTEAFF
size: NA; D: NA; J: TRBJ1-2; V: TRBV7-9; DNA: TGTGCCAGCGGCTTACCGGGGCGAGCTAACTATGGCTACACCTTC; CDR3: CASGLPGRANYGYTF
size: NA; D: TRBD1; J: TRBJ1-2; V: TRBV30; DNA: TGTGCCTGGAATAAGGGTACAGGGGGAATCTATGGCTACACCTTC; CDR3: CAWNKGTGGIYGYTF
size: once; D: TRBD2; J: TRBJ2-2; V: TRBV19; DNA: TGTGCCAGTACCGGGACTAGCGGGACCGGGGAGCTGTTTTTT; CDR3: CASTGTSGTGELFF
size: NA; D: NA; J: TRBJ2-7; V: TRBV6-1; DNA: TGTGCCAGCAGTGGGTTAGTAGGCGAGCAGTACTTC; CDR3: CASSGLVGEQYF
size: NA; D: TRBD1; J: TRBJ2-7; V: TRBV28; DNA: TGTGCCAGCAGTCTACCGACAGGGGGCTCCTACGAGCAGTACTTC; CDR3: CASSLPTGGSYEQYF
size: NA; D: NA; J: TRBJ1-1; V: TRBV7-9; DNA: TGTGCCAGCAGCTCGCCACTGACGGTGAGGGACACTGAAGCTTTCTTT; CDR3: CASSSPLTVRDTEAFF
size: NA; D: NA; J: TRBJ2-7; V: TRBV19; DNA: TGTGCCAGTAGTAGGGGTAGCGACAGCTACGAGCAGTACTTC; CDR3: CASSRGSDSYEQYF
size: NA; D: TRBD1; J: TRBJ2-7; V: TRBV7-7; DNA: TGTGCCAGCAGCTTAGCGACCTTCGGCAGGGGGAGAGGGAACGAGCAGTACTTC; CDR3: CASSLATFGRGRGNEQYF
size: NA; D: TRBD2; J: TRBJ2-3; V: TRBV5-4; DNA: TGTGCCAGCAGCCGACTAGCGGGGGGACCAGATACGCAGTATTTT; CDR3: CASSRLAGGPDTQYF
size: NA; D: TRBD1; J: TRBJ1-1; V: TRBV29-1; DNA: TGCAGCGTTGAGCGAATTACAGGGGCGACGAACACTGAAGCTTTCTTT; CDR3: CSVERITGATNTEAFF
size: NA; D: NA; J: TRBJ2-6; V: TRBV9; DNA: TGTGCCAGCAGCGTAGGTTTTGGACATGGGGCCAACGTCCTGACTTTC; CDR3: CASSVGFGHGANVLTF
size: NA; D: NA; J: TRBJ1-2; V: TRBV14; DNA: TGTGCCAGCAGCCGTAGGAGAGGGACTTGGGATGGCTACACCTTC; CDR3: CASSRRRGTWDGYTF
size: few; D: NA; J: TRBJ2-7; V: TRBV6-4; DNA: TGTGCCAGCAGTGACTCGCCCTCCGGAGAGCAGTACTTC; CDR3: CASSDSPSGEQYF
size: NA; D: NA; J: TRBJ1-2; V: TRBV19; DNA: TGTGCCAGTAATGCCGGCTATGGCTACACCTTC; CDR3: CASNAGYGYTF
size: NA; D: NA; J: TRBJ2-1; V: TRBV7-8; DNA: TGTGCCAGCAGCTCCAATAACTGGAGCTCCTACAATGAGCAGTTCTTC; CDR3: CASSSNNWSSYNEQFF
size: NA; D: NA; J: TRBJ2-2; V: TRBV5-1; DNA: TGCGCCAGCAGCTTGGGGGGGGTGATGACCGGGGAGCTGTTTTTT; CDR3: CASSLGGVMTGELFF
size: NA; D: NA; J: TRBJ1-5; V: TRBV6-1; DNA: TGTGCCAGCAGTGAAGGACAGATCAATCAGCCCCAGCATTTT; CDR3: CASSEGQINQPQHF
size: NA; D: NA; J: TRBJ2-7; V: TRBV5-1; DNA: TGCGCCAGCAGCCGCGGGACAACTCCCTCCTACGAGCAGTACTTC; CDR3: CASSRGTTPSYEQYF
size: NA; D: NA; J: TRBJ1-2; V: TRBV4-3; DNA: TGCGCCAGCAGCCAAGATGGGGCGTCCTACCTCTATGGCTACACCTTC; CDR3: CASSQDGASYLYGYTF
size: NA; D: TRBD1; J: TRBJ1-4; V: TRBV25-1; DNA: TGTGCCACCAAGCGTGGGACAGGGAATGAAAAACTGTTTTTT; CDR3: CATKRGTGNEKLFF
size: NA; D: NA; J: TRBJ2-3; V: TRBV30; DNA: TGTGCCTGGAGTGTAAGCCCGCGGGGAGATACGCAGTATTTT; CDR3: CAWSVSPRGDTQYF
size: NA; D: NA; J: TRBJ2-1; V: TRBV9; DNA: TGTGCCAGCAGCGTAGACAGCTCCTACAATGAGCAGTTCTTC; CDR3: CASSVDSSYNEQFF
size: NA; D: TRBD1; J: TRBJ2-1; V: TRBV7-2; DNA: TGTGCCAGCAGCCTTAGGACAGGGTGGAATGAGCAGTTCTTC; CDR3: CASSLRTGWNEQFF
size: NA; D: NA; J: TRBJ1-3; V: TRBV9; DNA: TGTGCCAGCAGCGTAGAGACACGGATGAGCTCTGGAAACACCATATATTTT; CDR3: CASSVETRMSSGNTIYF
size: few; D: NA; J: TRBJ1-1; V: TRBV5-6; DNA: TGTGCCAGCAGCACCCCGGAGATTGGTCGGACTGAAGCTTTCTTT; CDR3: CASSTPEIGRTEAFF
size: NA; D: TRBD1; J: TRBJ1-5; V: TRBV4-1; DNA: TGCGCCAGCAGCCAAGATCCCACAGGGGATCAGCCCCAGCATTTT; CDR3: CASSQDPTGDQPQHF
size: NA; D: NA; J: TRBJ1-1; V: TRBV19; DNA: TGTGCCAGTAACGCACACATGAACACTGAAGCTTTCTTT; CDR3: CASNAHMNTEAFF
size: once; D: NA; J: TRBJ1-4; V: TRBV4-1; DNA: TGCGCCAGCAGCCCAAGTGCGACAGCGGATAATGAAAAACTGTTTTTT; CDR3: CASSPSATADNEKLFF
size: NA; D: NA; J: TRBJ1-6; V: TRBV7-9; DNA: TGTGCCAGCAGCTTAGTGGGGGTGAATTCACCCCTCCACTTT; CDR3: CASSLVGVNSPLHF
size: NA; D: NA; J: TRBJ1-2; V: TRBV5-6; DNA: TGTGCCAGCAGCTTTTGGGCTCGACCTACAAACTATGGCTACACCTTC; CDR3: CASSFWARPTNYGYTF
size: once; D: NA; J: TRBJ2-7; V: TRBV29-1; DNA: TGCAGCGTCGCAGGGTACGGCGAGCAGTACTTC; CDR3: CSVAGYGEQYF
size: once; D: TRBD1; J: TRBJ2-7; V: TRBV4-2; DNA: TGTGCCAGCAGCCAAGATTTGGCAGGGGGATCCTACGAGCAGTACTTC; CDR3: CASSQDLAGGSYEQYF
size: NA; D: TRBD1; J: TRBJ2-7; V: TRBV27; DNA: TGTGCCAGCAGTTTCAGACAGGGGGCAAGGGCCCTCATGCCCTACGAGCAGTACTTC; CDR3: CASSFRQGARALMPYEQYF
size: NA; D: NA; J: TRBJ2-3; V: TRBV5-1; DNA: TGCGCCAGCAGCTTACAGGGTATGGATACGCAGTATTTT; CDR3: CASSLQGMDTQYF
size: NA; D: TRBD1; J: TRBJ1-1; V: TRBV19; DNA: TGTGCCAGTAGCAGACAGGGTTTGGGCACTGAAGCTTTCTTT; CDR3: CASSRQGLGTEAFF
size: NA; D: TRBD1; J: TRBJ2-3; V: TRBV5-1; DNA: TGCGCCAGCAGCTCTGACAGGGGGCCTGGAACGCAGTATTTT; CDR3: CASSSDRGPGTQYF